The next 20 T cell receptor beta chains were all read from a single sample in a study of blood T cell repertoires in COVID-19. Only in-frame clones appear in the TCRdb table, and some are missing; sequencing was by immunoSEQ multiplex PCR. The table has approximately 230,000 clones, roughly 84% seen once; the top ten hold approximately 2.1%. The sample comprised peripheral blood. The receptors were gathered from a woman aged 40-49 years who had recovered from COVID-19.

V is TRBV4-1 and J is TRBJ2-7, with 7 bases aligning to TRBD1. Germline loops: CDR1 MGHRA, CDR2 YSYEKL. The V segment lost 1 base and the J segment 4 bases; nucleotides outside the gene matches: 16. CDR3 size: 18 residues. The CDR3 bases are TGCGCCAGCAGCCAAGCCCCTCACCCCGGGACAGTGAGGTACGAGCAGTACTTC. Its protein product is CASSQAPHPGTVRYEQYF.

V is TRBV4-3 and J is TRBJ1-2; D may be TRBD1 (5 bases). CDR1 LGHNA and CDR2 YSLEER come from the germline V gene. This CDR3 has 13 amino acids. Trimming removed 7 bases at V and 2 bases at J, with 11 bases between. The CDR3 spells CASNQGYNYGYTF. CDR3 in DNA: TGCGCCAGCAATCAGGGATACAACTATGGCTACACCTTC.

This rearrangement joins TRBV7-9 to TRBJ2-7, with D possibly matching TRBD2 (5 bases). The germline V gene encodes CDR1 SEHNR and CDR2 FQNEAQ (reference sequence). CDR3 length: 14 amino acids. Trimming removed 4 bases at V and 1 base at J, with 11 bases between. CDR3 DNA sequence: TGTGCCAGCAGCTCGGGGATGCAATCCTACGAGCAGTACTTC. It specifies CASSSGMQSYEQYF.

This clone appeared a single time. The rearrangement joins TRBV19 to TRBJ2-3; 8 positions agree with TRBD2. This CDR3 region has 18 residues. Per the germline V gene, CDR1 is LNHDA and CDR2 is SQIVND (reference sequence). The J segment lost 5 bases and the V segment lost 4 bases, leaving 17 bases of the junction unmatched. CDR3 sequence (DNA): TGTGCCAGTAGTAGAAAAAACCCCCCCGGGGGGGTGCGAGATACGCAGTATTTT. As protein: CASSRKNPPGGVRDTQYF.

Concerning this clone: Different DNA sequences within this sample yield the same CDR3. The V call is TRBV4-1, the J call TRBJ2-7, with TRBD2 identical over 7 bases. The trim removed 1 base at V and 6 bases at J, leaving 0 bases unmatched. This CDR3 comprises 12 residues. Germline V gene data show CDR1 as MGHRA and CDR2 as YSYEKL. The DNA for the CDR3 is TGCGCCAGCAGCCAAGCGGGGGGCGAGCAGTACTTC. Amino acid sequence: CASSQAGGEQYF.

Written as DNA, the CDR3 is TGCGCCAGCAGCCAAGATTTCTCAGGGTTGACTAGCGGGAGTATCTACGAGCAGTACTTC. Its protein is CASSQDFSGLTSGSIYEQYF. The genes are TRBV4-1 and TRBJ2-7, with 12 bases that match TRBD2. This CDR3 has 20 amino acids. Germline assignment: CDR1 MGHRA and CDR2 YSYEKL. J lost 3 bases, V lost 0 bases, and 15 bases had no gene match.

The chain couples TRBV6-5 to TRBJ2-7; possibly TRBD1 for D (6 bases). Germline CDR1 reads MNHEY; CDR2 reads SVGAGI. Between the trimmed V and J ends, which lost 7 bases and 2 bases, there was a span of 12 bases. The CDR3 length is 13 residues. The CDR3 here is CASTYGGPYEQYF. The CDR3 bases are TGTGCCAGCACCTATGGGGGCCCCTACGAGCAGTACTTC.

This chain joins TRBV3-1 (or the pseudogene TRBV3-2) and TRBJ2-1; D might be TRBD2 (5 bases). The CDR3 loop spans 16 amino acids. CDR1 and CDR2 from the germline V gene are LGHDT and YNNKEL (reference sequence). The V gene lost 4 bases and the J gene lost 7 bases, with 20 bases spanning the gap. CDR3 region: CASSPTLRLARNEQFF. CDR3 bases: TGTGCCAGCAGCCCGACGTTGCGGCTAGCCCGGAATGAGCAGTTCTTC.

This chain uses TRBV7-9 with TRBJ1-2; D is perhaps TRBD1 (5 bases). CDR3 length equals 14 residues. Between the trimmed V and J ends, which lost 6 bases and 3 bases, there was a span of 14 bases. Germline V gene lookup returns CDR1 SEHNR and CDR2 FQNEAQ (reference sequence). CDR3 residues: CASSFPGFHYGYTF. The CDR3 DNA reads as TGTGCCAGCAGTTTTCCAGGGTTTCACTATGGCTACACCTTC. The full variable domain, completed using reference TRBV7-9 and TRBJ1-2, is DTGVSQNPRHKITKRGQNVTFRCDPISEHNRLYWYRQTLGQGPEFLTYFQNEAQLEKSRLLSDRFSAERPKGSFSTLEIQRTEQGDSAMYLCASSFPGFHYGYTFGSGTRLTVV.

The J gene is TRBJ1-5, the V gene TRBV19, with 8 bases that match TRBD1. The length of the CDR3 is 15 residues. After removal of 7 bases from V and 1 base from J, the junction contained 6 bases not matched to a gene. Germline V lookup: CDR1 LNHDA, CDR2 SQIVND (reference sequence). CDR3 DNA: TGTGCCAGTATATTAAGACAGGGGAGCAATCAGCCCCAGCATTTT. This gives the protein CASILRQGSNQPQHF.

This rearrangement joins TRBV24-1 to TRBJ1-2, with 12 positions matching TRBD1. This CDR3 spans 15 amino acids. After removal of 3 bases from V and 4 bases from J, the junction contained 2 bases not matched to a gene. Germline loops: CDR1 KGHDR, CDR2 SFDVKD. The CDR3 protein is CATSDPGQGAYGYTF. DNA for the CDR3: TGTGCCACCAGTGATCCGGGACAGGGGGCCTATGGCTACACCTTC.

The V call is TRBV6-2 or TRBV6-3, the J call TRBJ2-3; 13 bases line up with TRBD2. Trimming removed 6 bases from V and 2 bases from J; junction bases left unmatched: 5. Germline V gene sequence: CDR1 MNHEY, CDR2 SVGEGT. There are 16 residues in the CDR3. The CDR3 region is CASSLGLAGITDTQYF. CDR3 nucleotides: TGTGCCAGCAGCTTGGGACTAGCGGGGATCACAGATACGCAGTATTTT.

This clone was detected only a few times. This chain uses TRBV7-2 with TRBJ1-2; D ambiguous. CDR1 and CDR2 (germline): SGHTA, FQGNSA. The CDR3 spans 14 residues. The V end was cut by 4 bases, the J end by 4 bases, with 13 bases between. The DNA for the CDR3 is TGTGCCAGCAGCTCCTATGAGATAACCTATGGCTACACCTTC. Its protein is CASSSYEITYGYTF.

The chain couples TRBV7-8 to TRBJ2-7, with 9 bases matching TRBD2. Germline CDR1 and CDR2: SGHVS and FQNEAQ. Unmatched junction bases numbered 9, after V lost 2 bases and J lost 4 bases. This CDR3 is 16 amino acids long. The CDR3 region has the DNA TGTGCCAGCAGCTTAAGGTCGCGGGAGGGCCGGTACGAGCAGTACTTC. Protein sequence: CASSLRSREGRYEQYF. The whole variable domain, filled in from reference TRBV7-8 and TRBJ2-7, reads GAGVSQSPRYKVAKRGQDVALRCDPISGHVSLFWYQQALGQGPEFLTYFQNEAQLDKSGLPSDRFFAERPEGSVSTLKIQRTQQEDSAVYLCASSLRSREGRYEQYFGPGTRLTVT.

V usage is TRBV6-5 and J usage is TRBJ1-4; D gene unclear. The ends were cut back, 0 bases at V and 8 bases at J, with 13 bases in the middle. The CDR3 covers 15 residues. CDR1 and CDR2 from the germline V gene are MNHEY and SVGAGI. The CDR3: CASSYSNADGEKLFF. The CDR3 coding sequence is TGTGCCAGCAGTTACTCGAATGCCGACGGGGAAAAACTGTTTTTT.

V is TRBV24-1 and J is TRBJ2-1; 8 bases line up with TRBD2. This CDR3 is built from 17 residues. V lost 4 bases, J lost 2 bases, and 9 bases stayed unmatched. From germline, CDR1 is KGHDR and CDR2 SFDVKD. Here the CDR3 DNA reads TGTGCCACCAGTGACCTTGGACTAGCTGGGGCCTACAATGAGCAGTTCTTC. Translation: CATSDLGLAGAYNEQFF.

The chain uses TRBV19 and TRBJ2-5, with 7 bases that match TRBD1. V trimming: 6 bases; J trimming: 3 bases; junction bases outside the gene matches: 10. The CDR3 has 15 residues. Germline values: CDR1 LNHDA, CDR2 SQIVND (reference sequence). CDR3 nucleotide sequence: TGTGCCAGTAGCCTAACCCCCGGGACAGAAGAGACCCAGTACTTC. The encoded protein is CASSLTPGTEETQYF.

The CDR3 DNA is TGTGCCACCAGCAGAGACCAGGGGGCGGGAGCTTTCTTT. This translates into CATSRDQGAGAFF. This rearrangement joins TRBV15 to TRBJ1-1; 8 bases map to TRBD1. V lost 0 bases and J lost 10; bases outside the gene matches: 4. From germline, CDR1 is LNHNV and CDR2 YYDKDF (reference sequence). This CDR3 is 13 amino acids long.

The chain carries TRBV7-9 and TRBJ2-3, with 7 nucleotides matching TRBD1. This CDR3 contains 15 residues. Germline V gives CDR1 SEHNR, CDR2 FQNEAQ (reference sequence). The junction had 5 bases not matched to a gene; V was cut back by 1 base and J by 4 bases. The CDR3 reads CASSLVQGESDTQYF. In DNA form, the CDR3 reads TGTGCCAGCAGCTTAGTCCAGGGGGAGTCAGATACGCAGTATTTT.

DNA for the CDR3: TGTGCCAGCAGCTTAGGTTCTAGCGGGGGGGGCAGCTCCTACGAGCAGTACTTC. Encoded protein: CASSLGSSGGGSSYEQYF. V gene TRBV7-2 combines with J gene TRBJ2-7, with TRBD2 matching over 12 bases. Per germline, CDR1 SGHTA and CDR2 FQGNSA. This CDR3 has 18 amino acids. The V segment lost 1 base and the J segment 0 bases; nucleotides outside the gene matches: 7.